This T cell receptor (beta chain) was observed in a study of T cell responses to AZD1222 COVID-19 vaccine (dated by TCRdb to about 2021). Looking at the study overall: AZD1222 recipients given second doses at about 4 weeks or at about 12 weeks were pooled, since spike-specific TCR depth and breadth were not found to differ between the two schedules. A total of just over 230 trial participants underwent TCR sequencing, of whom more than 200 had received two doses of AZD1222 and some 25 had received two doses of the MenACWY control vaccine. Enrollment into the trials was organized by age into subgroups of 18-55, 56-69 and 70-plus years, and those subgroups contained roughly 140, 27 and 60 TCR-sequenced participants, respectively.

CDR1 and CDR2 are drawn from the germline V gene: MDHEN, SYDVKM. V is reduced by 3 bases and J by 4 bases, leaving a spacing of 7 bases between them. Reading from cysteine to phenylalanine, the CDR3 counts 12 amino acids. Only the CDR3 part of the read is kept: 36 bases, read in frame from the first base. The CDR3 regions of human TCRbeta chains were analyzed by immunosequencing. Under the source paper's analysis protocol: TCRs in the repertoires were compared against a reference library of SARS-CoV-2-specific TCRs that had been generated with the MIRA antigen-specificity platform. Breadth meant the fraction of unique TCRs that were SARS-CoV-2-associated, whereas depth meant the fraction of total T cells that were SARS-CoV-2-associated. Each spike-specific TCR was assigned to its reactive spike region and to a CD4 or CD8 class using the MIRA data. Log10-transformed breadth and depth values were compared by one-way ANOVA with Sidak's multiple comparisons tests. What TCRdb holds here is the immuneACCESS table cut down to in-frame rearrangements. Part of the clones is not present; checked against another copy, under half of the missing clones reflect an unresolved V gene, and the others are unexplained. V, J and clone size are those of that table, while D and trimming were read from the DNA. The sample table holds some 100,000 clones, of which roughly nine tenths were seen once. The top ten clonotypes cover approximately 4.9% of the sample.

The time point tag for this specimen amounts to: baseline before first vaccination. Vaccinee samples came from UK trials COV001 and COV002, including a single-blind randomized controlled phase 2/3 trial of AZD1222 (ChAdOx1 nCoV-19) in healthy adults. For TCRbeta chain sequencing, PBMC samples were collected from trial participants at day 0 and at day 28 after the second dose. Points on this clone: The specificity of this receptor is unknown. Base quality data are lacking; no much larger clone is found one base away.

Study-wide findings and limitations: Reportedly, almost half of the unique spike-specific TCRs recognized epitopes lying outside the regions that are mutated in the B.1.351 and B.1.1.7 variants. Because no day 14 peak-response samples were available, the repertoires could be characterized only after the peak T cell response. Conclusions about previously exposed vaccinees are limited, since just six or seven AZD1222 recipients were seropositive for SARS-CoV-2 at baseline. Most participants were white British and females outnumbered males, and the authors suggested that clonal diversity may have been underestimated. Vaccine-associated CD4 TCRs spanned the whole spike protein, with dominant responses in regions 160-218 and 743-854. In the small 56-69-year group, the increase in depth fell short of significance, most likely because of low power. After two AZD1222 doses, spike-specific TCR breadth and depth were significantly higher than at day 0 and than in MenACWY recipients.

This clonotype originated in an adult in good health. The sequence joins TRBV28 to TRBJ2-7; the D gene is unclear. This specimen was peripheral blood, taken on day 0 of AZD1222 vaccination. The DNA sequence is TGTGCCAGCAGTTTGTCTGGATACGAGCAGTACTTC. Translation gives CASSLSGYEQYF.